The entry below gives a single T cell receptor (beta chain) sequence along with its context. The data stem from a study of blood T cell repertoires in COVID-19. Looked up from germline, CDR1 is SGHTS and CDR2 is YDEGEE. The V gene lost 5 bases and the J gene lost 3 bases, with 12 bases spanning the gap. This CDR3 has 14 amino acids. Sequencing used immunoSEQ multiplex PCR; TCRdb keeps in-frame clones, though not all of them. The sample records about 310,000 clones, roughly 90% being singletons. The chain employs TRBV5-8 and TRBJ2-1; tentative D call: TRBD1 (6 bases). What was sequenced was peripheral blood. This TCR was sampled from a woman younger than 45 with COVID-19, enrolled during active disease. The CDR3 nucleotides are TGTGCCAGCAGTTTAGGACAGAACTACAATGAGCAGTTCTTC. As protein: CASSLGQNYNEQFF.